A single sample is the source of the 11 T cell receptor beta chains below, sequenced in a study of Ad26.COV2.S vaccination and SARS-CoV-2 variants. The treatment: around 19 received Ad26.COV2.S at low or high dose, single or two shots; about 5 received placebo; per-sample allocation not given. Sample collection was performed on day 63 after the first vaccine or placebo injection. Data came from immunoSEQ multiplex PCR; TCRdb stores just in-frame clones and leaves some out. The sample has 440,000 or so clones, 90% seen once. The source material was peripheral blood, sampled in a trial of Ad26.COV2.S vaccine versus placebo. The receptors stem from a person aged 18-65 years who received the Ad26.COV2.S COVID-19 vaccine or a placebo.

The V gene is TRBV7-9, the J gene TRBJ2-7, with D possibly being TRBD2 (6 bases). Trimming left V 5 bases short and J 5 bases short, with 16 bases between. Germline V gene data show CDR1 as SEHNR and CDR2 as FQNEAQ (reference sequence). The CDR3 runs 14 residues. This chain's CDR3 is CASSTGGVMDEQYF. The DNA for the CDR3 is TGTGCCAGCAGCACTGGCGGGGTAATGGACGAGCAGTACTTC.

The chain couples TRBV7-2 to TRBJ2-7; D not certain. The CDR3 has 11 amino acids. V was trimmed by 1 base and J by 4 bases, leaving 2 bases between them. The germline V gene encodes CDR1 SGHTA and CDR2 FQGNSA. The CDR3 region has the DNA TGTGCCAGCAGCTTAGTTTACGAGCAGTACTTC. Translated, it gives CASSLVYEQYF. Supplemented by reference TRBV7-2 and TRBJ2-7, the full variable domain reads GAGVSQSPSNKVTEKGKDVELRCDPISGHTALYWYRQSLGQGLEFLIYFQGNSAPDKSGLPSDRFSAERTGGSVSTLTIQRTQQEDSAVYLCASSLVYEQYFGPGTRLTVT.

This chain connects TRBV3-1 (or the pseudogene TRBV3-2) to TRBJ2-2; 13 bases agree with TRBD2. Trimming cost V 4 bases and J 5 bases; bases outside gene matches: 7. This CDR3 region has 17 residues. CDR1 is LGHDT, CDR2 YNNKEL, per germline (reference sequence). This CDR3 reads CASSLSGLAGATGELFF. CDR3 DNA sequence: TGTGCCAGCAGCCTTTCAGGACTAGCGGGAGCAACCGGGGAGCTGTTTTTT.

Of note for this clone: Other DNA sequences in this specimen translate into the identical CDR3. The V and J genes are TRBV3-1 (or the pseudogene TRBV3-2) and TRBJ1-5; possible D gene TRBD1, 5 bases. The germline CDR1 and CDR2 sequences are LGHDT and YNNKEL (reference sequence). The CDR3 runs to 13 residues. V lost 4 bases and J lost 1, with 5 bases in between. CDR3 in amino acids: CASSRDSNQPQHF. DNA of the CDR3: TGTGCCAGCAGCCGGGACAGCAATCAGCCCCAGCATTTT.

This chain uses TRBV5-5 with TRBJ1-6; 7 bases are a match to TRBD1. The CDR3 spans 15 residues. Looked up from germline, CDR1 is SGHKS and CDR2 is YYEKEE (reference sequence). Trimming cost V 1 base and J 10 bases; bases outside gene matches: 8. CDR3 region: CASSLIQGGRSPLHF. The CDR3 region has the DNA TGTGCCAGCAGCTTGATCCAGGGGGGGAGGTCACCCCTCCACTTT.

The chain has TRBV3-1 (or the pseudogene TRBV3-2) and TRBJ2-1, with TRBD1 matching over 10 bases. Trimming took 1 base from V and 3 from J; bases not matched to a gene: 6. Germline V gene data show CDR1 as LGHDT and CDR2 as YNNKEL (reference sequence). There are 17 residues in the CDR3. This CDR3 is CASSQGGGTGDYNEQFF. CDR3 nucleotide sequence: TGTGCCAGCAGCCAAGGTGGGGGGACAGGGGACTACAATGAGCAGTTCTTC.

The chain links TRBV7-2 to TRBJ1-3; D is perhaps TRBD1 (5 bases). V was trimmed by 5 bases and J by 2 bases, leaving 16 bases between them. Germline CDR1 is SGHTA and CDR2 is FQGNSA. The CDR3 loop spans 16 amino acids. The DNA for the CDR3 is TGTGCCAGCAGCCCCCTGGGGACGTACGCTGGAAACACCATATATTTT. Amino acid sequence: CASSPLGTYAGNTIYF.

The chain links TRBV5-4 to TRBJ2-1, with 11 bases that match TRBD2. V trimming: 0 bases; J trimming: 0 bases; junction bases outside the gene matches: 8. This CDR3 has 19 amino acids. Germline CDR1 SGHNT, CDR2 YYREEE (reference sequence). In nucleotides, the CDR3 is TGTGCCAGCAGCTTGGCGACTAGCGGGAAATGGAGCTCCTACAATGAGCAGTTCTTC. Protein sequence: CASSLATSGKWSSYNEQFF.

The V and J genes are TRBV18 and TRBJ2-1; 14 bases map to TRBD2. There are 17 residues in the CDR3. Germline V gene lookup returns CDR1 KGHSH and CDR2 LQKENI. V was clipped by 5 bases and J by 0 bases; unmatched bases: 3. In DNA, the CDR3 is TGTGCCAGCTCAAAGGGGACTAGCGGGAGCTCCTACAATGAGCAGTTCTTC. Translated: CASSKGTSGSSYNEQFF.

This rearrangement joins TRBV7-9 to TRBJ1-3, with a tentative D call TRBD1 (5 bases). Per the germline V gene, CDR1 is SEHNR and CDR2 is FQNEAQ (reference sequence). The ends were cut back, 5 bases at V and 6 bases at J, with 14 bases in the middle. The CDR3 runs to 14 residues. CDR3 bases: TGTGCCAGCAGCCCGCGGGACGGCCCAAACACCATATATTTT. It encodes CASSPRDGPNTIYF.

This chain connects TRBV19 to TRBJ1-5; tentatively, D is TRBD1 (6 bases). The CDR3 runs 13 residues. Germline CDR1 and CDR2: LNHDA and SQIVND (reference sequence). V was clipped by 6 bases and J by 6 bases, with 12 bases between them. CDR3 amino acids: CASSGGRAQPQHF. The CDR3 nucleotides are TGTGCCAGTAGCGGGGGCAGGGCTCAGCCCCAGCATTTT.